This TCR beta chain derives from a study of T cell clusters in autoimmune cytopenias. On this clonotype itself: Its specificity is unknown.

TRB rearrangements were amplified by touch-down multiplex PCR with mixed TRB-A/B primers. Reanalyzing the multiplex PCR reads, TCRdb keeps one entry per CDR3 protein, without DNA. Recorded here are 7,000 or so distinct CDR3 sequences; the top ten clones represent around 25%. The CDR3 sequence is 13 residues long. Study observations and caveats: TRB repertoire shifts in secondary cytopenia and chronic lymphocytic leukemia mostly reflected lymphoma, not autoimmunity. Physiological T cell clusters of healthy donors were apparently absent in primary autoimmune cytopenia patients.

Tens of thousands of genome equivalents of blood DNA were amplified for TRB. This rearrangement joins TRBV12-3 or TRBV12-4 to TRBJ1-2. The clonotype comes from a human donor with an autoimmune cytopenia or autoimmune hepatitis (not recorded which). Sequencing was done on a sample of peripheral blood. This CDR3 reads CASKSRQSYGYTF.